The clone carrying this T cell receptor (beta chain) was observed a handful of times. Its target is not known. Reverse transcribing all isolated RNA meant expressed TCRB transcripts were sequenced. Some clones are missing from TCRdb's copy, which holds only in-frame ones; the method was immunoSEQ multiplex PCR. The sample lists a few hundred thousand clones, around 9.6% occurring once. Trimming stripped 3 bases from V and 3 bases from J, with 15 bases between. This CDR3 contains 16 residues. The V gene's germline CDR1 is SGHNT and CDR2 YYREEE (reference sequence). This sample is part of a study of beta chain features in type 1 diabetes. The study, taken as a whole, reports: Reduced insertions and increased deletions marked VDJ junctions in type 1 diabetes patients. Shorter TCRB CDR3s, moderately but significantly so, marked every one of the four CD4+ subsets in Type 1 diabetes patients.

The receptor was derived from a young woman in good health. V and J are TRBV5-4 and TRBJ1-4; D not resolved. The sample taken for sequencing was naive CD4+ T cells from blood. Written as DNA, the CDR3 is TGTGCCAGCAGCTCGGACGGAGGTGGATCTAATGAAAAACTGTTTTTT. This encodes CASSSDGGGSNEKLFF.